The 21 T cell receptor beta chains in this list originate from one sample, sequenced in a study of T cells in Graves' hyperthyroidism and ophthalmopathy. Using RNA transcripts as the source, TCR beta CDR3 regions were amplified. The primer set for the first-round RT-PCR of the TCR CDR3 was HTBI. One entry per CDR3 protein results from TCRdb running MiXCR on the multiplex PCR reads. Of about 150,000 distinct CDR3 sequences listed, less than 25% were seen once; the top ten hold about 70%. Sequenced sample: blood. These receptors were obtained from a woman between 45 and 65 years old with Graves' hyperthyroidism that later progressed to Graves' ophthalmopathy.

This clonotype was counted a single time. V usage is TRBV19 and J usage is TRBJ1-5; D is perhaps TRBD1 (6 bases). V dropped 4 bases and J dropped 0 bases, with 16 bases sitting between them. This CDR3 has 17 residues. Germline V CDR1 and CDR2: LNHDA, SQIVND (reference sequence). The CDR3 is CASSNSGTSGSNQPQHF. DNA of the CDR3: TGTGCCAGTAGTAATTCGGGGACATCGGGTAGCAATCAGCCCCAGCATTTT.

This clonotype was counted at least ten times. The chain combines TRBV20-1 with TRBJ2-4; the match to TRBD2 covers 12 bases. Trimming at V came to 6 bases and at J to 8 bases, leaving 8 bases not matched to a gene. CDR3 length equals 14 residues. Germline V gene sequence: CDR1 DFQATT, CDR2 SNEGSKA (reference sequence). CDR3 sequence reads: CSARTSGMGDIQYF. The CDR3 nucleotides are TGCAGTGCACGGACTAGCGGGATGGGTGACATTCAGTACTTC.

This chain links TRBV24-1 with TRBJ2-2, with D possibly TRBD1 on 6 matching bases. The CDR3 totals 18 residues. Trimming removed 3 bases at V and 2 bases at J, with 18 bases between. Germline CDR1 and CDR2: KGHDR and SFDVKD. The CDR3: CATSDLRDNYYNTGELFF. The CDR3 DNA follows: TGTGCCACCAGTGATCTCCGGGACAATTACTACAACACCGGGGAGCTGTTTTTT.

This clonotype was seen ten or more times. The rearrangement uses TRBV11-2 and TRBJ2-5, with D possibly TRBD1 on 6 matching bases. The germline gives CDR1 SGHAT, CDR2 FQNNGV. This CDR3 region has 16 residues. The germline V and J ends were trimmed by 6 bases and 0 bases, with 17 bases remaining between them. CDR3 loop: CASSTGTTSYQETQYF. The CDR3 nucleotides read TGTGCCAGCAGTACAGGGACAACCTCGTACCAAGAGACCCAGTACTTC.

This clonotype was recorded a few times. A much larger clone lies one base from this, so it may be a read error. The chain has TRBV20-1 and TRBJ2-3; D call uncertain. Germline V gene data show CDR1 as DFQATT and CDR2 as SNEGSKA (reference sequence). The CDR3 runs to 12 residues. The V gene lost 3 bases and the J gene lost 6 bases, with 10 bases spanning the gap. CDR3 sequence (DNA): TGCAGTGCTAGCGCCGCCGCTGATACGCAGTATTTT. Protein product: CSASAAADTQYF.

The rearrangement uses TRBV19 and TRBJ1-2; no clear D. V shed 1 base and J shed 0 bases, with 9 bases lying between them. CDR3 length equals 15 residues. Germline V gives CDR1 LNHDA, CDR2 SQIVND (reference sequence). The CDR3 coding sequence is TGTGCCAGTAGTATAGGGCGGAAGGCTAACTATGGCTACACCTTC. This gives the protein CASSIGRKANYGYTF.

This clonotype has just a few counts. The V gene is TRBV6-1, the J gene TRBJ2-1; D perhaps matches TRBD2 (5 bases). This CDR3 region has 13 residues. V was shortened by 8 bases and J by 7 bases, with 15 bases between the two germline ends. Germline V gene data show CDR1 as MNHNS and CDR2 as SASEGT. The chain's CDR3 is CASSAGVGNEQFF. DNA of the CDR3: TGTGCCAGCTCCGCGGGCGTCGGGAATGAGCAGTTCTTC.

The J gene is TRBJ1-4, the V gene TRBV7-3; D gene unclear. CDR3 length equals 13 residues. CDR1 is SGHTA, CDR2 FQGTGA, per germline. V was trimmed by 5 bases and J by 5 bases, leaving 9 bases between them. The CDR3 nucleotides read TGTGCCAGCAGCCCCCAGCCAAATGAAAAACTGTTTTTT. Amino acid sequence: CASSPQPNEKLFF.

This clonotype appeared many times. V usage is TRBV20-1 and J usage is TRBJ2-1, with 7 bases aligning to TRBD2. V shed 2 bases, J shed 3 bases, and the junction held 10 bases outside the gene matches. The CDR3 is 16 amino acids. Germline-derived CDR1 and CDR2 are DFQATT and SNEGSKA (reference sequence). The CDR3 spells CSARMTSRRLYNEQFF. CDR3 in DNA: TGCAGTGCTAGAATGACTAGCCGGAGGCTCTACAATGAGCAGTTCTTC.

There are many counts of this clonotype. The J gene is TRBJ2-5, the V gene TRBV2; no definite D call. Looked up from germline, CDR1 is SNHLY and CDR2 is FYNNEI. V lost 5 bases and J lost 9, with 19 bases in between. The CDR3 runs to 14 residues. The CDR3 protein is CASSLEGTAAPQYF. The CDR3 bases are TGTGCCAGCAGTCTAGAAGGTACCGCGGCGCCCCAGTACTTC.

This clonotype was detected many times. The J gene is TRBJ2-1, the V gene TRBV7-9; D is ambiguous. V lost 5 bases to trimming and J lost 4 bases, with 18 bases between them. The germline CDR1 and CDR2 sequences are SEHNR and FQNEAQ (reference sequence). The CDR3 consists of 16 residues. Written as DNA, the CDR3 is TGTGCCAGCAGCAGAGACCTAGGGCAGTCTTACAATGAGCAGTTCTTC. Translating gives CASSRDLGQSYNEQFF.

The CDR3: CASSPGGLDTQYF. The CDR3 nucleotides are TGTGCCAGCAGCCCCGGGGGCCTTGATACGCAGTATTTT. The rearrangement uses TRBV6-2 or TRBV6-3 and TRBJ2-3, with D possibly called TRBD1 or TRBD2 (6 bases each). Trimming took off 6 bases at V and 6 bases at J, with 13 bases between the two ends. The V gene's germline CDR1 is MNHEY and CDR2 SVGEGT. CDR3 length: 13 amino acids.

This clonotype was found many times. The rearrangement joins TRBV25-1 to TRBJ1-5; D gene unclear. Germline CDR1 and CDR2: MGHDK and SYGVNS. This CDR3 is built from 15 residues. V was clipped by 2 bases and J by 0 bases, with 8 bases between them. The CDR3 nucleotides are TGTGCCAGCAGTGAACCGGGCAGTAGCAATCAGCCCCAGCATTTT. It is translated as CASSEPGSSNQPQHF.

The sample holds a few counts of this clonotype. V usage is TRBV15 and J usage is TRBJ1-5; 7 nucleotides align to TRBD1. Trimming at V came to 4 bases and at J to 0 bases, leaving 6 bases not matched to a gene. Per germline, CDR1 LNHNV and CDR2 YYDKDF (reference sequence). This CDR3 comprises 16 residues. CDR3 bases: TGTGCCACCAGCAAAGGAGGGGGCCCTAGCAATCAGCCCCAGCATTTT. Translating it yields CATSKGGGPSNQPQHF.

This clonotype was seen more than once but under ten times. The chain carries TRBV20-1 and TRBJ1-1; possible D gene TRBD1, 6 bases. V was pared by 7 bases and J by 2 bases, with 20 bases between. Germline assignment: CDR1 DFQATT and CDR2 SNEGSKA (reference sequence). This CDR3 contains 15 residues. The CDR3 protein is CSVNPGAGHNTEAFF. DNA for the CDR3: TGCAGTGTGAATCCGGGGGCCGGACATAACACTGAAGCTTTCTTT.

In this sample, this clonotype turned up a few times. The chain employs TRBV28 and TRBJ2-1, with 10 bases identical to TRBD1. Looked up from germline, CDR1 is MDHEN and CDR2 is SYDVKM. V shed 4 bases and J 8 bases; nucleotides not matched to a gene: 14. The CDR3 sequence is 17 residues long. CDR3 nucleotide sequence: TGTGCCAGCAGTTCATGGACCGGGACAGGGGCGCACGATGAGCAGTTCTTC. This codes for CASSSWTGTGAHDEQFF.

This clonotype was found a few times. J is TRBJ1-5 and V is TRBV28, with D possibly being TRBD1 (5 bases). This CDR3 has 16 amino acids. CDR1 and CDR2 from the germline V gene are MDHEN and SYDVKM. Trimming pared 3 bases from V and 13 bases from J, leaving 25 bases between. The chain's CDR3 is CASSFQGLAGVDTQHF. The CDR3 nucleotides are TGTGCCAGCAGTTTTCAGGGACTAGCGGGAGTAGATACGCAGCATTTT.

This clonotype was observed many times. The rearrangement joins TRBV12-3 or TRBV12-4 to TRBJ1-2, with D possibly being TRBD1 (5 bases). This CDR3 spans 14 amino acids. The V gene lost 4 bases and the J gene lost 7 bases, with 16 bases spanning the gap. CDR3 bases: TGTGCCAGCAGTTCCCAGGGCGGTCGGGGTGGCTACACCTTC. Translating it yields CASSSQGGRGGYTF.

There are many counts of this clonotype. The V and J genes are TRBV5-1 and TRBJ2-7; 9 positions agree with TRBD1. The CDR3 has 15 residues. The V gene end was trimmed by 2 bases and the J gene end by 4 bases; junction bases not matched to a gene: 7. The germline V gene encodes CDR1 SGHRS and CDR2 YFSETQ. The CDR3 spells CASSLLQGASYEQYF. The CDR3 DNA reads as TGCGCCAGCAGCTTATTACAGGGGGCAAGTTACGAGCAGTACTTC.

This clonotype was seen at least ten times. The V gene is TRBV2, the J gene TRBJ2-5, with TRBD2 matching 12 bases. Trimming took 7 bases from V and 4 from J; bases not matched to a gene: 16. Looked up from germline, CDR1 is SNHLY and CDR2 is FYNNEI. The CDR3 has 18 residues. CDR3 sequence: CASKILLAGGPFGETQYF. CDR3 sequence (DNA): TGTGCCAGCAAAATTCTTCTAGCGGGAGGGCCTTTTGGAGAGACCCAGTACTTC.

CDR3 bases: TGTGCCAGCAGGGCAGGGCCCGCCGGGGCTTTCTTT. Protein: CASRAGPAGAFF. This chain uses TRBV25-1 with TRBJ1-1; D may be TRBD1 (5 bases). Germline CDR1 and CDR2: MGHDK and SYGVNS. V was trimmed by 6 bases and J by 11 bases, leaving 16 bases between them. The CDR3 is 12 amino acids. Drawing the rest from reference TRBV25-1 and TRBJ1-1, the complete variable domain is EADIYQTPRYLVIGTGKKITLECSQTMGHDKMYWYQQDPGMELHLIHYSYGVNSTEKGDLSSESTVSRIRTEHFPLTLESARPSHTSQYLCASRAGPAGAFFGQGTRLTVV.